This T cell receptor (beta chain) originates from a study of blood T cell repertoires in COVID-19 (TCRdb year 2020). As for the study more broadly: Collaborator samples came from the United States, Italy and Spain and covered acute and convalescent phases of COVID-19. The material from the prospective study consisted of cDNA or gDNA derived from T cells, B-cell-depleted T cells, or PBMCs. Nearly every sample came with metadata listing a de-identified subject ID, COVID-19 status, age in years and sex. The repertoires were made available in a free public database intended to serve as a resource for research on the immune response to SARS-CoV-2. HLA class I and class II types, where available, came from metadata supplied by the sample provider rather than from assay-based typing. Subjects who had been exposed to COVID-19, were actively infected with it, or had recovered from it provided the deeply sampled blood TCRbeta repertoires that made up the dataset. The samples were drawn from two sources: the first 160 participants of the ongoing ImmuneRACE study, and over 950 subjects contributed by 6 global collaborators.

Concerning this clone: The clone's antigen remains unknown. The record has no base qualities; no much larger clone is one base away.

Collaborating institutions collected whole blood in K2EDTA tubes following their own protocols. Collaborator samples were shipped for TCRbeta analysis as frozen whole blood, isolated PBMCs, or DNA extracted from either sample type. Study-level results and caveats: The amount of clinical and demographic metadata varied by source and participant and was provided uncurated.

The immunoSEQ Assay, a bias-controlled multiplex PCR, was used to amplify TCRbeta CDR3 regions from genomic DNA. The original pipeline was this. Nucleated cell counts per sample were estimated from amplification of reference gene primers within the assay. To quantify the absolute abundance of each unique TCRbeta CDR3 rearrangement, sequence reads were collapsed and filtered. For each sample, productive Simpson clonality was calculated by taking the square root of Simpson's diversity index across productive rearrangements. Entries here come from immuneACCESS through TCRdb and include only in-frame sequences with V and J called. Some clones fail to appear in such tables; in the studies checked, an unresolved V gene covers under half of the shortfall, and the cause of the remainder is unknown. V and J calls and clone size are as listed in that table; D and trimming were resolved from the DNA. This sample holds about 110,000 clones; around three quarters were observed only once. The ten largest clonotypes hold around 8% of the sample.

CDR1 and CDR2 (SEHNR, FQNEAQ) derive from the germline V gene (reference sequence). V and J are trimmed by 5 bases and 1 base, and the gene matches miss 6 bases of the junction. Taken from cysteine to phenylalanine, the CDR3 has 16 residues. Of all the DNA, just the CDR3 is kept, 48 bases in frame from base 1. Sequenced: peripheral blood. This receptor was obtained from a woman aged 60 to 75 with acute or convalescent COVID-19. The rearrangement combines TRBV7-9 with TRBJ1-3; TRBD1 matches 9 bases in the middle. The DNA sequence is TGTGCCAGCAGCGCTAGGGACAGGGCTTCTGGAAACACCATATATTTT. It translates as CASSARDRASGNTIYF.